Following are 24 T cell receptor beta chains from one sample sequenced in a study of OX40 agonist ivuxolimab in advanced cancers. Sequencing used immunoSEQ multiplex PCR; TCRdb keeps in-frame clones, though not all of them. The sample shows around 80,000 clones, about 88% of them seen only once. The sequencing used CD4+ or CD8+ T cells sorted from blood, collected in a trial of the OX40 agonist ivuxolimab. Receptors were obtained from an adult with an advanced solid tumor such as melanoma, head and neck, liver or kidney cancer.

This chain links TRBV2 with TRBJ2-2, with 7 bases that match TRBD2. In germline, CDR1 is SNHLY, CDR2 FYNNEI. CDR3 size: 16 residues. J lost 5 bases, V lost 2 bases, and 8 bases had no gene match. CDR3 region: CASSERASGWTGELFF. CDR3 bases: TGTGCCAGCAGTGAAAGGGCTAGCGGATGGACCGGGGAGCTGTTTTTT.

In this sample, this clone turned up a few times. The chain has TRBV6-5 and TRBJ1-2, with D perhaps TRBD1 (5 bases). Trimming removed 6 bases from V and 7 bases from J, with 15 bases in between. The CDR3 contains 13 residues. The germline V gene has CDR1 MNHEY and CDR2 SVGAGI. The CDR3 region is CASRATALGGYTF. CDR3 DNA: TGTGCCAGCAGAGCGACAGCTCTGGGTGGCTACACCTTC.

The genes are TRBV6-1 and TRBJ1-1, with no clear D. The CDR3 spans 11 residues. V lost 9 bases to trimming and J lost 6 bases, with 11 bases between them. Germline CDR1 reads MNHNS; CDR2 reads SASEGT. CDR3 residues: CASRAGAEAFF. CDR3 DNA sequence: TGTGCCAGTCGGGCCGGGGCTGAAGCTTTCTTT.

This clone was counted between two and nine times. The CDR3 loop reads CATSRGTSQETQYF. In nucleotides, the CDR3 is TGTGCCACCAGCAGAGGTACCAGCCAAGAGACCCAGTACTTC. V and J are TRBV15 and TRBJ2-5; D gene uncertain. There are 14 residues in the CDR3. V gave up 1 base and J gave up 1 base, with 7 bases separating them. Looked up from germline, CDR1 is LNHNV and CDR2 is YYDKDF (reference sequence).

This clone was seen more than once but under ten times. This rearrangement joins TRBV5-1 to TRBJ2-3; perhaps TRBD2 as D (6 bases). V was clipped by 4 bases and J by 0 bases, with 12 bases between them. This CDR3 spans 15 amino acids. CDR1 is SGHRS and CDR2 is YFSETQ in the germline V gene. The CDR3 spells CASSPGLLSTDTQYF. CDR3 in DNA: TGCGCCAGCAGCCCAGGACTACTAAGCACAGATACGCAGTATTTT.

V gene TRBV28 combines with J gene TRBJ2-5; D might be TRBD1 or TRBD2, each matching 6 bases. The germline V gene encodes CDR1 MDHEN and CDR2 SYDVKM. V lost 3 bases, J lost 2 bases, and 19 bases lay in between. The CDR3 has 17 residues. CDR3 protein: CASSFFGRGAQQETQYF. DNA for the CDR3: TGTGCCAGCAGTTTCTTCGGTAGGGGGGCCCAACAAGAGACCCAGTACTTC. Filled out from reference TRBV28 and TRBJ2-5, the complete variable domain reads DVKVTQSSRYLVKRTGEKVFLECVQDMDHENMFWYRQDPGLGLRLIYFSYDVKMKEKGDIPEGYSVSREKKERFSLILESASTNQTSMYLCASSFFGRGAQQETQYFGPGTRLLVL.

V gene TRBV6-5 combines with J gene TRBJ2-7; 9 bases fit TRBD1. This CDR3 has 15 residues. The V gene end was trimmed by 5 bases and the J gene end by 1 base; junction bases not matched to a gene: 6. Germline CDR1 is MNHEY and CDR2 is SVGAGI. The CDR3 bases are TGTGCCAGCAGTCAGGACAGGGGAGGATCCTACGAGCAGTACTTC. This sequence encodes CASSQDRGGSYEQYF.

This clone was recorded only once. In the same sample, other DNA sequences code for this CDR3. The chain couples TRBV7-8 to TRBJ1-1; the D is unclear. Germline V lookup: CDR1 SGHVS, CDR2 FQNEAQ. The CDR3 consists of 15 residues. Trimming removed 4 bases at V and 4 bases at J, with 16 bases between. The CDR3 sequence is CASSSPPDGRTEAFF. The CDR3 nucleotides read TGTGCCAGCAGCTCGCCACCGGATGGTCGCACTGAAGCTTTCTTT. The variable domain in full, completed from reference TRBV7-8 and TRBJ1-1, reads GAGVSQSPRYKVAKRGQDVALRCDPISGHVSLFWYQQALGQGPEFLTYFQNEAQLDKSGLPSDRFFAERPEGSVSTLKIQRTQQEDSAVYLCASSSPPDGRTEAFFGQGTRLTVV.

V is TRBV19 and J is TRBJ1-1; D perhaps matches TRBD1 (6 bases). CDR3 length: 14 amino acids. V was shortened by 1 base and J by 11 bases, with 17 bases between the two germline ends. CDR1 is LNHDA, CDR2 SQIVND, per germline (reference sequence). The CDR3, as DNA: TGTGCCAGTAGTATAGGACAGGCCCGATCTGGGGCTTTCTTT. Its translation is CASSIGQARSGAFF. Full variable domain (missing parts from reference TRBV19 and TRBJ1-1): DGGITQSPKYLFRKEGQNVTLSCEQNLNHDAMYWYRQDPGQGLRLIYYSQIVNDFQKGDIAEGYSVSREKKESFPLTVTSAQKNPTAFYLCASSIGQARSGAFFGQGTRLTVV.

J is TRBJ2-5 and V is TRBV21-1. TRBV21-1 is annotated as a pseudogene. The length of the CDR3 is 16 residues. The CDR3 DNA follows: TGTGCCAGCAGCCGGGGGCGTGGTGACCAAAAAGAGACCCAGTACTTC. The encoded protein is CASSRGRGDQKETQYF.

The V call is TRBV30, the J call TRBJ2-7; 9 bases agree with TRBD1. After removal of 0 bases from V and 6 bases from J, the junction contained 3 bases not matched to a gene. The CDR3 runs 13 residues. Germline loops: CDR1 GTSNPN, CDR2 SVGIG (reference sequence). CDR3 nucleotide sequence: TGTGCCTGGAGTGTACGGGACAGGGCCGAGCAGTACTTC. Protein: CAWSVRDRAEQYF.

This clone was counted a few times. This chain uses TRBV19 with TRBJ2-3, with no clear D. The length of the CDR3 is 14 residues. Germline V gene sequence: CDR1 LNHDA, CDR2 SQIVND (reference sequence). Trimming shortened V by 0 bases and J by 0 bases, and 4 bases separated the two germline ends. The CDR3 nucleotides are TGTGCCAGTAGTATAGAGGACAGCACAGATACGCAGTATTTT. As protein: CASSIEDSTDTQYF. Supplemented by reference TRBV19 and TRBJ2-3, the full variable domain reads DGGITQSPKYLFRKEGQNVTLSCEQNLNHDAMYWYRQDPGQGLRLIYYSQIVNDFQKGDIAEGYSVSREKKESFPLTVTSAQKNPTAFYLCASSIEDSTDTQYFGPGTRLTVL.

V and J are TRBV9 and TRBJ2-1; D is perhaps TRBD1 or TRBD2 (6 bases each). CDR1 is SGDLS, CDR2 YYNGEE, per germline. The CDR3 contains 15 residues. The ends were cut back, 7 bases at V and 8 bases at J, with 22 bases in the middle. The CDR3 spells CASGGGAGDLDEQFF. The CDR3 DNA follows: TGTGCCAGCGGCGGAGGGGCAGGGGATTTAGATGAGCAGTTCTTC.

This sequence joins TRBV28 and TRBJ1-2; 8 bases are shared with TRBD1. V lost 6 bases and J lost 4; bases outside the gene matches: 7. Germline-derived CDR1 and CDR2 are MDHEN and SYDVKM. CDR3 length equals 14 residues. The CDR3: CASRSGDRGYGYTF. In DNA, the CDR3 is TGTGCCAGCAGATCGGGCGACAGGGGCTATGGCTACACCTTC.

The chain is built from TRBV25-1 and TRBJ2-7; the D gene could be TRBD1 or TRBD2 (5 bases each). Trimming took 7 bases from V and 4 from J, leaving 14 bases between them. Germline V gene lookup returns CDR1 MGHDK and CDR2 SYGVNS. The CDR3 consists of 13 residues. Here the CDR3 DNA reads TGTGCCAGCACTCGGGGCGCGGGTTACGAGCAGTACTTC. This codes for CASTRGAGYEQYF.

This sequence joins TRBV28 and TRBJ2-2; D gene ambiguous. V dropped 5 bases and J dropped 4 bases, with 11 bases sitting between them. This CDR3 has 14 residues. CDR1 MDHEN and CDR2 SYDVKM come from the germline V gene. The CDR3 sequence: CASSPSEITGELFF. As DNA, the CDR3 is TGTGCCAGCAGTCCCTCCGAGATCACCGGGGAGCTGTTTTTT.

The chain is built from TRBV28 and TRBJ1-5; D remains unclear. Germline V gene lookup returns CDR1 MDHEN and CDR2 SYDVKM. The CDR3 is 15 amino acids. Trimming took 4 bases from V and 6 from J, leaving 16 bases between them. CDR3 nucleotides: TGTGCCAGCAGTTCCCCCAAGGCCCCAGTTCAGCCCCAGCATTTT. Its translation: CASSSPKAPVQPQHF.

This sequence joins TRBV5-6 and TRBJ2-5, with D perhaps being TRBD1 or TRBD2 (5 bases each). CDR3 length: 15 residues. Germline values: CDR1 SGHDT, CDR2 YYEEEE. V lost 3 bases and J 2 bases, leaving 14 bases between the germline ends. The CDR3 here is CASSWDQRTQETQYF. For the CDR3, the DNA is TGTGCCAGCAGCTGGGACCAAAGGACACAAGAGACCCAGTACTTC.

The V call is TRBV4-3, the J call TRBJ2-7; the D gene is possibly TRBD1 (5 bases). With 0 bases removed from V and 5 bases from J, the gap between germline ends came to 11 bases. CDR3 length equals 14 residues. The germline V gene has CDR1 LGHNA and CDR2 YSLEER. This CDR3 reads CASSQERRGNEQYF. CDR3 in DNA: TGCGCCAGCAGCCAAGAGAGAAGGGGAAACGAGCAGTACTTC.

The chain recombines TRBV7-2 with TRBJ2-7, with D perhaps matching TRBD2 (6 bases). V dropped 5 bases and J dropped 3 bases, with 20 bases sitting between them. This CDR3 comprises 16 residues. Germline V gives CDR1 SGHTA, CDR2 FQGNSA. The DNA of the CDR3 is TGTGCCAGCAGCCCCCCCGGAGGGCGGAGAGACTACGAGCAGTACTTC. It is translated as CASSPPGGRRDYEQYF.

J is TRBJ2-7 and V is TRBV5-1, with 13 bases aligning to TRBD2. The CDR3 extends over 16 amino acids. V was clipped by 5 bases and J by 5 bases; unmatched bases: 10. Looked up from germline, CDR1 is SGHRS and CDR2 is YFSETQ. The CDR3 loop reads CASSHPGLAGDHEQYF. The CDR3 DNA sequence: TGCGCCAGCAGTCACCCCGGACTAGCGGGAGATCACGAGCAGTACTTC.

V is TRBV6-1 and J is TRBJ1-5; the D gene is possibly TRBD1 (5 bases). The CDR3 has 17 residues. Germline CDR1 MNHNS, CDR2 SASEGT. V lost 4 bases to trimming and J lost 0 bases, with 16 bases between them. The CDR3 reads CASSARGLSDSNQPQHF. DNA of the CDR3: TGTGCCAGCAGTGCTCGGGGCCTGTCTGATAGCAATCAGCCCCAGCATTTT.

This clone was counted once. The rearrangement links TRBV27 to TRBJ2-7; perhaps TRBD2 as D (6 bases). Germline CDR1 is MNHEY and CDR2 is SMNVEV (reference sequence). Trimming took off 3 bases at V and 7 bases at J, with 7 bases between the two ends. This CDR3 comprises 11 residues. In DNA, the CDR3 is TGTGCCAGCAGTTTGGGGACTGAGCAGTACTTC. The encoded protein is CASSLGTEQYF.

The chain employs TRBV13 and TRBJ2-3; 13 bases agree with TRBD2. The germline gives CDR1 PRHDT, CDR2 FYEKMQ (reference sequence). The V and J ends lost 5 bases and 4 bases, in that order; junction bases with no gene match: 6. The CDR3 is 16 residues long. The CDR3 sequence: CASSHTSGGAADTQYF. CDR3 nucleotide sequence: TGTGCCAGCAGCCATACTAGCGGGGGGGCCGCAGATACGCAGTATTTT.